This T cell receptor (beta chain) comes out of a study of CD8 T cells in Susac syndrome (dated by TCRdb to between 2017 and 2020). The study in broad terms: Repertoire sequencing was used to test whether CD8+ T cell activation and differentiation in Susac syndrome was antigen driven. The clonality of the CD8+ T cell repertoire was compared across approximately twelve healthy donors, some 14 Susac syndrome patients and 15 multiple sclerosis patients. General conclusions and limits of the study: The number of individuals in the TCR sequencing and HLA analysis was acknowledged as relatively small.

High-throughput TCR beta sequencing profiled peripheral blood CD8+ and CD4+ T cells from healthy donors, Susac syndrome patients and multiple sclerosis patients. Multiple sclerosis controls were treatment-naive patients with stable or active relapsing-remitting disease fulfilling revised McDonald criteria. Bulk CD8+ and CD4+ T cells were purified magnetically by negative isolation, whereas CD8+ TEMRA cells were enriched by FACS. Blood was drawn into EDTA tubes, processed within 24 hours, and PBMCs were isolated by density gradient centrifugation. PBMCs destined for TCR sequencing were cryopreserved in liquid nitrogen and later thawed in a 37 °C water bath. The sorted or isolated CD4+, CD8+ and CD8+ TEMRA cells reached a purity of at least 90%. The CDR3 covers 15 residues, taking in both the cysteine and the phenylalanine. The DNA shown is the 45-base CDR3, in frame from base 1. Relative to germline, V is 3 bases shorter and J is 5 bases shorter, with 19 bases between their ends. From the germline V gene (reference sequence), CDR1 is DFQATT and CDR2 is SNEGSKA.

RNA was extracted using the RNeasy kit, and roughly 0.45 to 1 ug of the RNA was reverse transcribed with random hexamers. The immunoSEQ multiplex PCR assay, covering 54 Vbeta and 13 Jbeta segments, was used to amplify TCR beta CDR3 regions. To correct PCR amplification bias, a synthetic template baseline was used for both primer optimization and computational correction. The original pipeline was this. Reads were annotated to V, D and J genes according to IMGT and were analyzed with immunoSEQ Analyzer, with only productive sequences retained. Clonality was computed as one minus Shannon entropy normalized by log2 of the number of productive unique sequences. For each patient and control, public and private clones were evaluated among the 100 most prevalent clones. Susac-specific clones were defined as absent from healthy and MS cohorts, 1052 published viral clones and other ImmuneACCESS disease sequences. Using fastp trimming at Q25 and MiXCR clonotype assembly, TCRdb reanalyzed the public sequencing data and kept in-frame beta chains. When rows share a CDR3 protein, they turn into one entry using the most common DNA and genes. The authors' filters were not applied to this entry. Within this sample are approximately 120,000 distinct CDR3 sequences, with 91% of them counted one time only. The top ten hold about 0.23% of the sample.

As concerns this clonotype: There is no known antigen for this receptor. No quality values exist for individual bases; no much larger clone is one base distant.

Sequencing input: CD8+ T cells from PBMCs. The TCR comes from a human donor with multiple sclerosis. The chain joins TRBV20-1 to TRBJ1-1; 6 matching bases give a weak D call of TRBD1. The nucleotide sequence is given as TGCAGTGCTAGCCCCGGGACACTCGGGAGGACTGAAGCTTTCTTT. Translated, it reads CSASPGTLGRTEAFF.